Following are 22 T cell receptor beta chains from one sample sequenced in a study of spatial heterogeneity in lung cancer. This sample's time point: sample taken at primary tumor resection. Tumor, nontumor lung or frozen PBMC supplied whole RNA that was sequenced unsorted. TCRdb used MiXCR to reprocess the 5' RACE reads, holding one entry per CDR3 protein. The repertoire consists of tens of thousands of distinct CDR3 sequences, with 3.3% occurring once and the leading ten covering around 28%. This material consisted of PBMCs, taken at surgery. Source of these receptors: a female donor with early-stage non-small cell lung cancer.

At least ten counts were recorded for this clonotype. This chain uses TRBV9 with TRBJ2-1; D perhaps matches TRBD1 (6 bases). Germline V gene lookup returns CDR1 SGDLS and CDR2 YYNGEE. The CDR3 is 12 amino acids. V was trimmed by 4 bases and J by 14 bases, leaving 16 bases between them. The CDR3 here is CASSLRGTPKFF. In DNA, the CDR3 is TGTGCCAGCAGCCTTAGGGGGACACCCAAGTTCTTC. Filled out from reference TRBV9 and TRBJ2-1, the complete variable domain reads DSGVTQTPKHLITATGQRVTLRCSPRSGDLSVYWYQQSLDQGLQFLIQYYNGEERAKGNILERFSAQQFPDLHSELNLSSLELGDSALYFCASSLRGTPKFFGPGTRLTVL.

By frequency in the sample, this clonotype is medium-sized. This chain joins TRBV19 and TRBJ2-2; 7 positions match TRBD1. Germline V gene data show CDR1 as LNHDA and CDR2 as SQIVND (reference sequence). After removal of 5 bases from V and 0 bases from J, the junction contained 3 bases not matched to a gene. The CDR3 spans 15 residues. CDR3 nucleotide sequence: TGTGCCAGTAGTTGGACAGGCACGAACACCGGGGAGCTGTTTTTT. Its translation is CASSWTGTNTGELFF.

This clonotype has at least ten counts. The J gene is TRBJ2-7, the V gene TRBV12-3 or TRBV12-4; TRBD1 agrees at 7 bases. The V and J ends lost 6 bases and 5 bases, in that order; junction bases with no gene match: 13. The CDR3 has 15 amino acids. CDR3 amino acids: CASSATPDRPNEQYF. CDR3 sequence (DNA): TGTGCCAGCAGCGCTACTCCGGACAGGCCCAACGAGCAGTACTTC.

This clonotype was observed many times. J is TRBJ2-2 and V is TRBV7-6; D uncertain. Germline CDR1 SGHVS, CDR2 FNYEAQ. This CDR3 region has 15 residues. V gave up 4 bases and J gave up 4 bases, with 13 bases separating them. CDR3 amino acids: CASSSPLGSTGELFF. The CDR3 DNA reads TGTGCCAGCAGCTCCCCCTTGGGGTCCACCGGGGAGCTGTTTTTT. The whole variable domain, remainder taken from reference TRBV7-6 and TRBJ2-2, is GAGVSQSPRYKVTKRGQDVALRCDPISGHVSLYWYRQALGQGPEFLTYFNYEAQQDKSGLPNDRFSAERPEGSISTLTIQRTEQRDSAMYRCASSSPLGSTGELFFGEGSRLTVL.

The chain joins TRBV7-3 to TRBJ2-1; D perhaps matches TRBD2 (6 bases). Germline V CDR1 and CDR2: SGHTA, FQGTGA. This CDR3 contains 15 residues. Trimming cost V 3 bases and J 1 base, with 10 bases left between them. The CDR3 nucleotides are TGTGCCAGCAGCTTTAGCGGAGGTTCCTACAATGAGCAGTTCTTC. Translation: CASSFSGGSYNEQFF.

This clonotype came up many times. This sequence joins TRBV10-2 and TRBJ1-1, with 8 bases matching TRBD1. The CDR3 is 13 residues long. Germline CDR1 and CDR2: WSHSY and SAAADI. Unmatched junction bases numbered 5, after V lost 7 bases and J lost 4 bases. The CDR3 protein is CASTTGVGTEAFF. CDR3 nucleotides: TGCGCCAGCACGACAGGGGTCGGCACTGAAGCTTTCTTT.

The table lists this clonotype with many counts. The CDR3 nucleotides are TGTGCCAGCAGCTGGACGGATGACGAGCAGTACTTC. Translation: CASSWTDDEQYF. V is TRBV5-6 and J is TRBJ2-7; D uncertain. The CDR3 contains 12 residues. The germline V and J ends were trimmed by 3 bases and 5 bases, with 9 bases remaining between them. CDR1 and CDR2 from the germline V gene are SGHDT and YYEEEE.

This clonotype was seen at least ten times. CDR3 DNA: TGTGCCAGCAGCGTAGCGGGGGGCGATGGTACTGAAGCTTTCTTT. Translation gives CASSVAGGDGTEAFF. The chain combines TRBV9 with TRBJ1-1, with D maybe TRBD1 (6 bases). Germline values: CDR1 SGDLS, CDR2 YYNGEE. V shed 0 bases and J shed 5 bases, with 14 bases lying between them. This CDR3 has 15 amino acids.

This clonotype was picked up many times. DNA of the CDR3: TGCGCCAGCAGCTTGGTGGCAGGGAAAAATCAGCCCCAGCATTTT. It specifies CASSLVAGKNQPQHF. The rearrangement joins TRBV5-1 to TRBJ1-5, with a weak D call TRBD1 (5 bases). V lost 0 bases, J lost 4 bases, and 11 bases lay in between. Germline V gene sequence: CDR1 SGHRS, CDR2 YFSETQ. CDR3 size: 15 residues.

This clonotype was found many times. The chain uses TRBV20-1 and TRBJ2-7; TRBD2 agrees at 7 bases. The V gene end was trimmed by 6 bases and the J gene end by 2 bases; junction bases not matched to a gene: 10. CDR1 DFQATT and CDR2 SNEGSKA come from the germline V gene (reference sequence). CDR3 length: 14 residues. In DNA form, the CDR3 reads TGCAGTGCAGAGACGGGGAGGGATCCCTACGAGCAGTACTTC. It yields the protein CSAETGRDPYEQYF.

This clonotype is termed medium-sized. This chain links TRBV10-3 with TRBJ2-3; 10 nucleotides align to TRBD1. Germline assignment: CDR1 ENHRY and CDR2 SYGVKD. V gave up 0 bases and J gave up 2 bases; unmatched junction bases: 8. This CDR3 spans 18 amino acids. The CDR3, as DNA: TGTGCCATCAGTGAGTCTGACGGGACAGGGGCTTTCACAGATACGCAGTATTTT. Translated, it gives CAISESDGTGAFTDTQYF.

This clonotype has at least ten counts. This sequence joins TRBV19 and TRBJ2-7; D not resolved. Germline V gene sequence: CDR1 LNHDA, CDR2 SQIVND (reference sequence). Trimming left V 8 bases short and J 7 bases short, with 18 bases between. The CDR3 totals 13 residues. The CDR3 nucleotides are TGTGCCAGTCGAGGTACCTCCCTACTGGAGCAGTACTTC. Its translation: CASRGTSLLEQYF.

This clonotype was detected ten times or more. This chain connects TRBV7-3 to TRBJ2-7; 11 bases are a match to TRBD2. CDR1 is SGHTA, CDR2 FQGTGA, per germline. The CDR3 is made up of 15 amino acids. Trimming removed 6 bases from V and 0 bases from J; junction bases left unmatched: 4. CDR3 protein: CASSPTSGSSYEQYF. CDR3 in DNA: TGTGCCAGCAGTCCTACTAGCGGGAGCTCCTACGAGCAGTACTTC.

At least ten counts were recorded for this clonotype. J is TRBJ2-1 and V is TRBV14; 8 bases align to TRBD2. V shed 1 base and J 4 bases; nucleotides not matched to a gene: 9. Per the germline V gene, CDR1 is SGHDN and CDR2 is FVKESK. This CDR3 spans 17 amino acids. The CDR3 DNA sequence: TGTGCCAGCAGCCAAGTTGTTGGGCTAGCGGGTTACAATGAGCAGTTCTTC. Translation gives CASSQVVGLAGYNEQFF.

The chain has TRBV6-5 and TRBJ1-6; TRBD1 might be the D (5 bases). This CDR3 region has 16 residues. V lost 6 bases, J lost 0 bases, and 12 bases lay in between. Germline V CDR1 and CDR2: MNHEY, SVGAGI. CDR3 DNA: TGTGCCAGCAGAGGGACGGAGAGCTCCTATAATTCACCCCTCCACTTT. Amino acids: CASRGTESSYNSPLHF.

Written as DNA, the CDR3 is TGTGCCAGCAGCACCCAAGGACATTCCGCGAACACCGGGGAGCTGTTTTTT. Translation: CASSTQGHSANTGELFF. The chain couples TRBV9 to TRBJ2-2; D possibly corresponds to TRBD1 (5 bases). CDR3 length equals 17 residues. Trimming took 4 bases from V and 0 from J, leaving 16 bases between them. From germline, CDR1 is SGDLS and CDR2 YYNGEE.

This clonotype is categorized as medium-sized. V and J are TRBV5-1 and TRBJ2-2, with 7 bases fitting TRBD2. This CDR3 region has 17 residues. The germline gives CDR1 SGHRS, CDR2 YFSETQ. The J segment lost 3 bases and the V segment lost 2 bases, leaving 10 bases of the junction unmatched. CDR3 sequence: CASSFIWRERDTGELFF. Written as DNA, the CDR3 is TGCGCCAGCAGCTTTATTTGGCGGGAGAGGGACACCGGGGAGCTGTTTTTT. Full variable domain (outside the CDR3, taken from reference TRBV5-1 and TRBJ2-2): KAGVTQTPRYLIKTRGQQVTLSCSPISGHRSVSWYQQTPGQGLQFLFEYFSETQRNKGNFPGRFSGRQFSNSRSEMNVSTLELGDSALYLCASSFIWRERDTGELFFGEGSRLTVL.

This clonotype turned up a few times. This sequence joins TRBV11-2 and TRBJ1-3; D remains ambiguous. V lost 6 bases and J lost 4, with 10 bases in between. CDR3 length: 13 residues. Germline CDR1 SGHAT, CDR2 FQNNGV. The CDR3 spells CASRGLTGNTIYF. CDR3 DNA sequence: TGTGCCAGCAGGGGCCTCACGGGAAACACCATATATTTT.

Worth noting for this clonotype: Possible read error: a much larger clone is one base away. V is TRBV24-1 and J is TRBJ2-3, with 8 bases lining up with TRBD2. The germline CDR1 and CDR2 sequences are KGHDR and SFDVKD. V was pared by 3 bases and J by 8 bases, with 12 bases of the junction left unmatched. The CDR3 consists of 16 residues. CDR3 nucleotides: TGTGCCACCAGTGATCGACTGGGACTAGATGTGTTTACGCAGTATTTT. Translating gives CATSDRLGLDVFTQYF.

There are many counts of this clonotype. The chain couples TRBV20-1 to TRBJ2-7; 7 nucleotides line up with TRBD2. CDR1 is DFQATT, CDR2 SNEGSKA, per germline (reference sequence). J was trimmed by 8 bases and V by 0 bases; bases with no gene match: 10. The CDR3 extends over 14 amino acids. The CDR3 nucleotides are TGCAGTGCTAGAGATCCGGGACTACCTATGCAGCAGTACTTC. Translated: CSARDPGLPMQQYF.

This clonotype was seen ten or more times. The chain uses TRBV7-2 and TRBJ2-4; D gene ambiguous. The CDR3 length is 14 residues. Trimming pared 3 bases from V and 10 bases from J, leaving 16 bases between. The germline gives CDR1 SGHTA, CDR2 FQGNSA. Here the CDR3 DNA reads TGTGCCAGCAGCTTTTTTGGACGGAACGATATTCAGTACTTC. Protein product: CASSFFGRNDIQYF.

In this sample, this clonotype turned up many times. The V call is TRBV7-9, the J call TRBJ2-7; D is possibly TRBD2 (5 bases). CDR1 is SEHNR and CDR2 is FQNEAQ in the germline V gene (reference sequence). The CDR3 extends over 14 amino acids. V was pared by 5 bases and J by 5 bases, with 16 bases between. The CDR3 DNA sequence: TGTGCCAGCAGCATTGGACTTGATACAGACGAGCAGTACTTC. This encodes CASSIGLDTDEQYF.